This is a list of T cell receptor beta chains from one sample in a study of beta chain features in type 1 diabetes. Libraries were prepared by immunoSEQ multiplex PCR; TCRdb keeps only in-frame clonotypes and omits some of them. The sample contains some 350,000 clones, approximately 12% of which appear only once. Sequenced sample: naive CD4+ T cells from blood. The receptors here all came from a woman aged 18-29 years with type 1 diabetes. CDR3s include the opening cysteine and the closing phenylalanine or tryptophan. Fields, in order: D gene, V gene, clone size, J gene, CDR3 length, CDR3 DNA, CDR3 protein. A D gene is named only where the DNA matches it firmly. A clone size is listed for some rows: how often the clone was seen (once, few, many), or a class if it is expanded.

.,TRBV28,.,TRBJ2-5,14,TGTGCCAGCAAAACTGGACTACCCGGGGAGACCCAGTACTTC,CASKTGLPGETQYF
TRBD2,TRBV9,few,TRBJ2-7,15,TGTGCCAGCAGGTCACTAGCGGGAGTAGTCTACGAGCAGTACTTC,CASRSLAGVVYEQYF
TRBD1,TRBV7-9,few,TRBJ2-5,17,TGTGCCAGCAGCTCTGGGACAATCACAGGGGGCAGCGAGACCCAGTACTTC,CASSSGTITGGSETQYF
.,TRBV7-3,.,TRBJ1-1,13,TGTGCCAGCAGCTCCGCCGGGGGCACTGAAGCTTTCTTT,CASSSAGGTEAFF
TRBD1,TRBV10-3,.,TRBJ2-7,15,TGTGCCATCAGGGAAGGGACAGGGAGCTCCTACGAGCAGTACTTC,CAIREGTGSSYEQYF
TRBD2,TRBV10-2,few,TRBJ2-1,16,TGCGCCAGCAGTGACCGGCTAGCGGGAGGCGACAATGAGCAGTTCTTC,CASSDRLAGGDNEQFF
TRBD1,TRBV4-2,.,TRBJ2-2,13,TGTGCCAGCAGTCAGGGGGCCGGGGGGGAGCTGTTTTTT,CASSQGAGGELFF
TRBD1,TRBV25-1,.,TRBJ2-1,15,TGTGCCAGCAGTAGACAGGGTGGATTGGACAATGAGCAGTTCTTC,CASSRQGGLDNEQFF
TRBD1,TRBV6-5,.,TRBJ1-2,14,TGTGCCAGCAGAGCGCCGGGACAGGGTCTACGCTACACCTTC,CASRAPGQGLRYTF
TRBD2,TRBV29-1,few,TRBJ2-5,14,TGCAGCGGCTTAGCGGGAGGGCCCGGAGAGACCCAGTACTTC,CSGLAGGPGETQYF
TRBD1,TRBV6-5,.,TRBJ1-1,16,TGTGCCAGCAGTTCTACAAGGGGGCAGGGTAGGACTGAAGCTTTCTTT,CASSSTRGQGRTEAFF